The sequence of this T cell receptor (beta chain) was determined in a study of blood T cells in healthy people across ages. The CDR3 sequence is 16 residues long. Deletions cut 0 bases from V and 0 bases from J, with 9 bases between. Germline loops: CDR1 MNHNY, CDR2 SVGAGI (reference sequence). Study-wide findings and caveats: Relative to aged donors, long-lived donors carried more naive CD4+ cells and displayed higher diversity. Estimated diversity that came from one million T cells was considered an underestimate.

This clonotype has only a few counts. Its specificity is unknown. The use of a sample-barcoded 5' primer and a J-beta primer mix characterized a second PCR of about 7 to 12 cycles. Via MiXCR, TCRdb re-called the 5' RACE reads, giving one row per CDR3 protein. The data hold about 720,000 distinct CDR3 sequences, with approximately 21% observed a single time. All donors came from Russia, were Caucasian and healthy, and spanned ages about 6 to 100. The sample consisted of blood. The clonotype comes from a man between 70 and 80 years old in good health. The V and J genes are TRBV6-6 and TRBJ1-5; no firm D call. The CDR3 bases are TGTGCCAGCAGTTACTCGGCCGATTATAGCAATCAGCCCCAGCATTTT. Translation gives CASSYSADYSNQPQHF.